The 3 T cell receptor beta chains given below trace back to one sample, sequenced in a study of T cell changes during pregnancy in multiple sclerosis (dated 2019 in TCRdb). Library prep was done by the immunoSEQ multiplex PCR assay. This is the immuneACCESS table as TCRdb keeps it, with only in-frame sequences that have V and J called. A part of the clones is gone; compared with another copy, unresolved V genes explain less than half, and the rest is unexplained. The sample table contains 66,000 or so clones; only one count was recorded for 85% to 90% of them. The ten largest make up 0.89% of the sample. The sequencing used peripheral blood, collected in the first trimester of pregnancy. The origin of the receptors is a female donor in good health, enrolled as a control in a pregnancy study.

The genes are TRBV7-3 and TRBJ2-2, with a tentative D call TRBD2 (6 bases). The CDR3 sequence is 15 residues long. Germline assignment: CDR1 SGHTA and CDR2 FQGTGA. Trimming took 2 bases from V and 1 from J, leaving 8 bases between them. CDR3 sequence reads: CASSLDGGNTGELFF. The DNA for the CDR3 is TGTGCCAGCAGCTTAGACGGGGGGAACACCGGGGAGCTGTTTTTT.

The rearrangement links TRBV5-1 to TRBJ2-3, with D uncertain. V was clipped by 0 bases and J by 3 bases, with 11 bases between them. The CDR3 length is 15 residues. Germline CDR1 and CDR2: SGHRS and YFSETQ. CDR3 in amino acids: CASSLVVQETDTQYF. CDR3 DNA: TGCGCCAGCAGCTTGGTTGTGCAGGAAACAGATACGCAGTATTTT.

This chain joins TRBV4-1 and TRBJ2-1; tentative D call: TRBD1 (6 bases). V lost 0 bases to trimming and J lost 9 bases, with 18 bases between them. This CDR3 region has 16 residues. Germline V lookup: CDR1 MGHRA, CDR2 YSYEKL. In DNA form, the CDR3 reads TGCGCCAGCAGCCAAGATATCTCAGGGGTACTCGGTGAGCAGTTCTTC. As protein: CASSQDISGVLGEQFF.